This T cell receptor beta chain was recorded in a study of shared clonotypes between healthy human individuals. Deletions cut 5 bases from V and 2 bases from J, with 19 bases between. The CDR3 has 17 residues. The germline V gene has CDR1 SGHAT and CDR2 FQNNGV. Worth noting for this clone: Its antigen remains unknown.

Study findings and constraints: Sequencing depth was a factor that was expected to affect clonotype sharing among donors.

Genomic DNA from each subset was divided evenly over several immunoSEQ plates. Repertoires were generated with immunoSEQ multiplex PCR, while TCRdb's copy carries only in-frame clones and drops some. The sample shows roughly 720,000 clones, 90% of them seen only once. The source material was memory CD8+ T cells from PBMCs. Subset: CD45RO+ cells pooled with CCR7-negative TemRA cells. The chain employs TRBV11-2 and TRBJ2-1, with D possibly being TRBD2 (6 bases). The receptor was isolated from a young man in good health. Some clones in this sample may be carry-over from other donors' samples. The CDR3 protein is CASSDFPPGTPYNEQFF. The CDR3 region has the DNA TGTGCCAGCAGCGATTTCCCCCCAGGGACTCCCTACAATGAGCAGTTCTTC.